The 16 T cell receptor beta chains below were found in one sample sequenced in a study of early T cells in non-severe SARS-CoV-2 infection. TCRdb re-called the 5' RACE reads with MiXCR, one entry per CDR3 protein. Found here are roughly 80,000 distinct CDR3 sequences, around 6% of them singletons; the top ten hold 6.5% to 9%. The sample was whole blood. Receptors were obtained from an adult who was a healthcare worker with PCR-confirmed SARS-CoV-2 infection or an uninfected control (not recorded which).

Note on this clonotype: A much more abundant neighbour one base away suggests this may be a read error. The CDR3 nucleotides read TGTGCCAGCAGCGCGTCCTACGAGCAGTACTTC. Translation gives CASSASYEQYF. The chain joins TRBV14 to TRBJ2-7; D remains ambiguous. The germline CDR1 and CDR2 sequences are SGHDN and FVKESK. The CDR3 spans 11 residues. Trimming stripped 5 bases from V and 1 base from J, with 3 bases between.

V and J are TRBV2 and TRBJ1-2; D ambiguous. Trimming removed 4 bases at V and 1 base at J, with 10 bases between. The CDR3 length is 14 residues. Germline loops: CDR1 SNHLY, CDR2 FYNNEI. The CDR3 protein is CASSAAGYNYGYTF. The CDR3 nucleotides are TGTGCCAGCAGTGCAGCGGGATATAACTATGGCTACACCTTC. Full variable domain (missing parts from reference TRBV2 and TRBJ1-2): EPEVTQTPSHQVTQMGQEVILRCVPISNHLYFYWYRQILGQKVEFLVSFYNNEISEKSEIFDDQFSVERPDGSNFTLKIRSTKLEDSAMYFCASSAAGYNYGYTFGSGTRLTVV.

CDR3 amino acids: CASISTGRNYGYTF. The CDR3 DNA reads as TGTGCCAGCATCTCCACTGGCAGGAACTATGGCTACACCTTC. This chain connects TRBV6-1 to TRBJ1-2; D gene unclear. Germline V gene sequence: CDR1 MNHNS, CDR2 SASEGT. The V and J ends lost 7 bases and 2 bases respectively, with 14 bases between them. The length of the CDR3 is 14 residues.

This clonotype has ten or more counts. The chain carries TRBV7-2 and TRBJ1-2, with no clear D. CDR1 is SGHTA, CDR2 FQGNSA, per germline. The CDR3 length is 18 residues. The V gene lost 2 bases and the J gene lost 2 bases, with 21 bases spanning the gap. CDR3 bases: TGTGCCAGCAGCTTAAAACGGAACAGCCCCCTATCCAACTATGGCTACACCTTC. Its translation: CASSLKRNSPLSNYGYTF.

The CDR3 DNA reads as TGTGCCAGCAGTAAGGGACAGGGGGCGCGGACAGATACGCAGTATTTT. Protein: CASSKGQGARTDTQYF. The chain employs TRBV2 and TRBJ2-3; 12 nucleotides line up with TRBD1. V shed 5 bases and J 3 bases; nucleotides not matched to a gene: 6. The germline CDR1 and CDR2 sequences are SNHLY and FYNNEI. CDR3 length: 16 residues.

This clonotype was detected many times. V gene TRBV19 combines with J gene TRBJ2-7; 12 bases agree with TRBD2. CDR3 length: 15 amino acids. V trimming: 3 bases; J trimming: 3 bases; junction bases outside the gene matches: 3. Germline V gene sequence: CDR1 LNHDA, CDR2 SQIVND (reference sequence). The CDR3 loop reads CASSIRTSGNYEQYF. For the CDR3, the DNA is TGTGCCAGTAGTATCCGGACTAGCGGGAACTACGAGCAGTACTTC.

This clonotype was recorded at least ten times. The rearrangement joins TRBV9 to TRBJ1-3, with D perhaps matching TRBD1 (6 bases). CDR1 is SGDLS, CDR2 YYNGEE, per germline. V was cut by 2 bases and J by 0 bases, with 12 bases left in between. CDR3 length equals 16 residues. CDR3 nucleotides: TGTGCCAGCAGCGTTTCAGGGGTCCGCTCTGGAAACACCATATATTTT. It is translated as CASSVSGVRSGNTIYF.

At least ten counts were recorded for this clonotype. Here the CDR3 reads CASVNRNTEAFF. The CDR3 DNA is TGTGCCAGCGTCAACAGGAACACTGAAGCTTTCTTT. V and J are TRBV18 and TRBJ1-1; D uncertain. The CDR3 is 12 amino acids. Trimming pared 8 bases from V and 1 base from J, leaving 8 bases between. Germline-derived CDR1 and CDR2 are KGHSH and LQKENI.

This clonotype showed up just once. A much larger clonotype is one base distant, so this may be a read error. The chain links TRBV20-1 to TRBJ2-2; 7 nucleotides agree with TRBD1. The trim removed 1 base at V and 3 bases at J, leaving 5 bases unmatched. CDR1 is DFQATT and CDR2 is SNEGSKA in the germline V gene (reference sequence). The CDR3 covers 15 residues. CDR3 residues: CSARVTGVDTGELFF. The CDR3 DNA reads TGCAGTGCTAGAGTCACAGGGGTGGACACCGGGGAGCTGTTTTTT.

A few counts support this clonotype. One end of the junction varies from germline; a read error may be responsible. The gene calls are TRBV6-2 or TRBV6-3 and TRBJ2-3, with TRBD2 matching 12 bases. The CDR3 is 18 residues long. Germline-derived CDR1 and CDR2 are MNHEY and SVGEGT. In nucleotides, the CDR3 is TGTGCCATCAGTACCCCCGGAACTAGCGGGGGGAAGTCAGATACGCAGTATTTT. Amino acid sequence: CAISTPGTSGGKSDTQYF.

The rearrangement joins TRBV19 to TRBJ2-1; D is perhaps TRBD2 (6 bases). The CDR3 spans 13 residues. Deletions cut 3 bases from V and 9 bases from J, with 12 bases between. CDR1 LNHDA and CDR2 SQIVND come from the germline V gene (reference sequence). CDR3 sequence reads: CASSIWDSAEQFF. Written as DNA, the CDR3 is TGTGCCAGTAGTATTTGGGACTCCGCTGAGCAGTTCTTC. Variable domain in full (rest from reference TRBV19 and TRBJ2-1): DGGITQSPKYLFRKEGQNVTLSCEQNLNHDAMYWYRQDPGQGLRLIYYSQIVNDFQKGDIAEGYSVSREKKESFPLTVTSAQKNPTAFYLCASSIWDSAEQFFGPGTRLTVL.

The chain recombines TRBV20-1 with TRBJ1-5; possible D gene TRBD1, 5 bases. The V end was cut by 0 bases, the J end by 4 bases, with 16 bases between. This CDR3 comprises 16 residues. Germline values: CDR1 DFQATT, CDR2 SNEGSKA (reference sequence). The CDR3 DNA sequence: TGCAGTGCTAGAGAGATCCCGGGCGGGGGAAATCAGCCCCAGCATTTT. Translated, it gives CSAREIPGGGNQPQHF.

This clonotype was counted many times. This rearrangement joins TRBV28 to TRBJ1-2; D not certain. The CDR3 covers 12 residues. Germline-derived CDR1 and CDR2 are MDHEN and SYDVKM. V was cut by 4 bases and J by 5 bases, with 8 bases left in between. The CDR3 bases are TGTGCCAGCAGTTCAACGTCGTATGGCTACACCTTC. It codes for CASSSTSYGYTF.

The rearrangement links TRBV19 to TRBJ2-2; the D gene is possibly TRBD1 (6 bases). Trimming cost V 3 bases and J 6 bases, with 14 bases left between them. The germline CDR1 and CDR2 sequences are LNHDA and SQIVND (reference sequence). CDR3 length equals 15 residues. The CDR3 DNA reads as TGTGCCAGTAGTATTCTAACGGCAGGGGCCGGGGAGCTGTTTTTT. It codes for CASSILTAGAGELFF.

This clonotype was counted between two and nine times. The chain uses TRBV7-9 and TRBJ2-2, with a possible D match to TRBD2 (5 bases). Germline CDR1 is SEHNR and CDR2 is FQNEAQ (reference sequence). The CDR3 runs to 16 residues. V was clipped by 4 bases and J by 5 bases, with 17 bases between them. CDR3 nucleotide sequence: TGTGCCAGCAGCTCCCGAGAGGGTGGCTCTACCGGGGAGCTGTTTTTT. It codes for CASSSREGGSTGELFF.

This clonotype was observed a single time. The chain employs TRBV10-2 and TRBJ1-1, with D uncertain. CDR1 is WSHSY, CDR2 SAAADI, per germline. V lost 3 bases, J lost 11 bases, and 19 bases lay in between. The CDR3 totals 14 residues. The CDR3 DNA sequence: TGCGCCAGCAGTGATCAAAGTACACCCGTCGGGGCTTTCTTT. Translating it yields CASSDQSTPVGAFF.